The 19 T cell receptor beta chains below come from one sample, sequenced in a study of blood T cell repertoires in COVID-19. Produced via immunoSEQ multiplex PCR; TCRdb's table is partial and in-frame only. The sample records roughly 290,000 clones, around 87% being singletons. Sample: peripheral blood. These TCRs come from a woman aged 50 to 65 who had recovered from COVID-19.

This clone was seen only a few times. The V gene is TRBV12-3 or TRBV12-4, the J gene TRBJ1-5; the D is unclear. Trimming took 6 bases from V and 3 from J, leaving 9 bases between them. The CDR3 spans 13 residues. The CDR3 DNA reads as TGTGCCAGCAGCCCTGCGTACAATCAGCCCCAGCATTTT. Encoded protein: CASSPAYNQPQHF.

The rearrangement links TRBV7-8 to TRBJ2-5, with 8 positions matching TRBD2. V lost 4 bases and J lost 5; bases outside the gene matches: 9. The CDR3 is 15 residues long. Per the germline V gene, CDR1 is SGHVS and CDR2 is FQNEAQ. The CDR3 coding sequence is TGTGCCAGCAGCTACAGCGGGGGAATCCGGGAGACCCAGTACTTC. Translated: CASSYSGGIRETQYF.

The V call is TRBV10-3, the J call TRBJ1-5; D possibly corresponds to TRBD1 (6 bases). V gave up 10 bases and J gave up 4 bases, with 14 bases separating them. This CDR3 region has 13 residues. The germline V gene has CDR1 ENHRY and CDR2 SYGVKD. The CDR3 is CATTGTNNQPQHF. In nucleotides, the CDR3 is TGTGCCACCACCGGGACAAATAATCAGCCCCAGCATTTT.

The sample holds one count of this clone. The chain recombines TRBV20-1 with TRBJ1-6, with D tentatively TRBD1 (5 bases). The CDR3 runs to 11 residues. V was shortened by 6 bases and J by 19 bases, with 19 bases between the two germline ends. Germline CDR1 and CDR2: DFQATT and SNEGSKA (reference sequence). CDR3 sequence: CSARSTAGGHF. The CDR3 region has the DNA TGCAGTGCCAGATCCACGGCGGGGGGGCACTTT.

The gene calls are TRBV5-1 and TRBJ1-1; D uncertain. V lost 3 bases and J 3 bases, leaving 9 bases between the germline ends. Per germline, CDR1 SGHRS and CDR2 YFSETQ. The CDR3 is made up of 13 amino acids. The CDR3 DNA reads TGCGCCAGCAGCTGGACTAGGGACACTGAAGCTTTCTTT. Residues: CASSWTRDTEAFF.

V and J are TRBV5-5 and TRBJ2-7; D may be TRBD1 (6 bases). Germline V gene data show CDR1 as SGHKS and CDR2 as YYEKEE (reference sequence). This CDR3 is built from 14 residues. Trimming took 4 bases from V and 1 from J, leaving 12 bases between them. The CDR3 loop reads CASSGGRGSYEQYF. The CDR3 nucleotides are TGTGCCAGCAGCGGGGGCAGGGGATCCTACGAGCAGTACTTC.

The chain employs TRBV11-2 and TRBJ1-1; 9 nucleotides match TRBD1. Germline V gives CDR1 SGHAT, CDR2 FQNNGV. After removal of 5 bases from V and 5 bases from J, the junction contained 9 bases not matched to a gene. CDR3 length equals 15 residues. The CDR3 protein is CASSPIQGAGTEAFF. The CDR3 region has the DNA TGTGCCAGCAGCCCTATACAGGGGGCGGGTACTGAAGCTTTCTTT.

The chain employs TRBV6-5 and TRBJ2-5, with D possibly matching TRBD1 (5 bases). Germline loops: CDR1 MNHEY, CDR2 SVGAGI. Trimming removed 6 bases at V and 5 bases at J, with 16 bases between. The CDR3 length is 14 residues. DNA of the CDR3: TGTGCCAGCAGGAAGACAGTCTTAGGGGAGACCCAGTACTTC. Encoded protein: CASRKTVLGETQYF.

The V and J genes are TRBV2 and TRBJ2-1, with D possibly TRBD2 on 5 matching bases. The CDR3 has 15 amino acids. The germline CDR1 and CDR2 sequences are SNHLY and FYNNEI. Deletions cut 2 bases from V and 7 bases from J, with 15 bases between. CDR3 protein: CASSEKGWRINEQFF. The CDR3 DNA is TGTGCCAGCAGTGAAAAGGGATGGAGGATTAATGAGCAGTTCTTC.

The chain links TRBV7-2 to TRBJ2-5; D gene ambiguous. V was cut by 3 bases and J by 1 base, with 12 bases left in between. CDR1 SGHTA and CDR2 FQGNSA come from the germline V gene. The CDR3 has 15 residues. As DNA, the CDR3 is TGTGCCAGCAGCTTTGGGCCGGCAGGCCAAGAGACCCAGTACTTC. Protein: CASSFGPAGQETQYF. Filled out from reference TRBV7-2 and TRBJ2-5, the complete variable domain reads GAGVSQSPSNKVTEKGKDVELRCDPISGHTALYWYRQSLGQGLEFLIYFQGNSAPDKSGLPSDRFSAERTGGSVSTLTIQRTQQEDSAVYLCASSFGPAGQETQYFGPGTRLLVL.

This sequence joins TRBV28 and TRBJ1-4; TRBD1 aligns across 7 bases. The CDR3 contains 13 residues. Germline trimming cut 5 bases from V and 7 bases from J; bases unmatched to any gene: 4. Germline V gene sequence: CDR1 MDHEN, CDR2 SYDVKM. This chain's CDR3 is CASSLGTVEKLFF. The CDR3, as DNA: TGTGCCAGCAGTCTCGGGACAGTTGAAAAACTGTTTTTT.

There are a few counts of this clone. The chain combines TRBV28 with TRBJ1-2; D is possibly TRBD1 (6 bases). Per the germline V gene, CDR1 is MDHEN and CDR2 is SYDVKM. This CDR3 has 14 residues. Trimming pared 4 bases from V and 4 bases from J, leaving 13 bases between. CDR3 bases: TGTGCCAGCAGTTCCTCGACAGGTGTCTATGGCTACACCTTC. Amino acids: CASSSSTGVYGYTF.

V usage is TRBV10-3 and J usage is TRBJ2-5; 10 positions match TRBD2. The length of the CDR3 is 14 residues. V was clipped by 5 bases and J by 3 bases; unmatched bases: 3. In germline, CDR1 is ENHRY, CDR2 SYGVKD. The CDR3 nucleotides read TGTGCCATCAGTAGGACTAGCGGAGAAGAGACCCAGTACTTC. Protein sequence: CAISRTSGEETQYF.

The chain carries TRBV6-5 and TRBJ2-7; TRBD2 aligns across 12 bases. The CDR3 totals 13 residues. The germline CDR1 and CDR2 sequences are MNHEY and SVGAGI. J was trimmed by 2 bases and V by 9 bases; bases with no gene match: 2. CDR3 region: CASRTSGAYEQYF. The CDR3 DNA is TGTGCCAGTCGGACTAGCGGGGCCTACGAGCAGTACTTC.

This chain links TRBV5-6 with TRBJ2-3; 11 bases agree with TRBD2. The J segment lost 5 bases and the V segment lost 2 bases, leaving 4 bases of the junction unmatched. This CDR3 has 15 amino acids. The germline CDR1 and CDR2 sequences are SGHDT and YYEEEE. The CDR3 coding sequence is TGTGCCAGCAGCTTACTAGCGGGAGATCTAGATACGCAGTATTTT. This encodes CASSLLAGDLDTQYF. The full variable domain, its missing parts supplied by reference TRBV5-6 and TRBJ2-3, is DAGVTQSPTHLIKTRGQQVTLRCSPKSGHDTVSWYQQALGQGPQFIFQYYEEEERQRGNFPDRFSGHQFPNYSSELNVNALLLGDSALYLCASSLLAGDLDTQYFGPGTRLTVL.

The rearrangement uses TRBV6-5 and TRBJ2-7; no clear D. The CDR3 runs 15 residues. Germline V lookup: CDR1 MNHEY, CDR2 SVGAGI. V was trimmed by 0 bases and J by 0 bases, leaving 9 bases between them. The CDR3 region is CASSYSGRSSYEQYF. The CDR3 DNA reads as TGTGCCAGCAGTTACTCAGGAAGGAGCTCCTACGAGCAGTACTTC.

This sequence joins TRBV4-1 and TRBJ2-2; 8 bases fit TRBD2. V shed 2 bases, J shed 6 bases, and the junction held 11 bases outside the gene matches. The CDR3 runs to 17 residues. In germline, CDR1 is MGHRA, CDR2 YSYEKL. DNA for the CDR3: TGCGCCAGCAGCCAATCGACGGGACTAGTCGGCGCCGGGGAGCTGTTTTTT. Encoded protein: CASSQSTGLVGAGELFF.

J is TRBJ2-1 and V is TRBV19; 10 nucleotides match TRBD2. The CDR3 has 19 amino acids. Trimming cost V 1 base and J 1 base; bases outside gene matches: 10. Germline V gives CDR1 LNHDA, CDR2 SQIVND (reference sequence). The CDR3: CASSIAGVAGGVSYNEQFF. Here the CDR3 DNA reads TGTGCCAGTAGTATAGCAGGGGTAGCGGGAGGTGTTTCCTACAATGAGCAGTTCTTC.

The chain has TRBV19 and TRBJ2-1; 9 nucleotides agree with TRBD2. The CDR3 runs 15 residues. The germline gives CDR1 LNHDA, CDR2 SQIVND (reference sequence). With 9 bases clipped from V and 4 bases from J, the junction kept 10 bases outside the gene matches. This chain's CDR3 is CASRHTSGPYNEQFF. CDR3 DNA: TGTGCCAGCCGTCATACTAGCGGGCCTTACAATGAGCAGTTCTTC.